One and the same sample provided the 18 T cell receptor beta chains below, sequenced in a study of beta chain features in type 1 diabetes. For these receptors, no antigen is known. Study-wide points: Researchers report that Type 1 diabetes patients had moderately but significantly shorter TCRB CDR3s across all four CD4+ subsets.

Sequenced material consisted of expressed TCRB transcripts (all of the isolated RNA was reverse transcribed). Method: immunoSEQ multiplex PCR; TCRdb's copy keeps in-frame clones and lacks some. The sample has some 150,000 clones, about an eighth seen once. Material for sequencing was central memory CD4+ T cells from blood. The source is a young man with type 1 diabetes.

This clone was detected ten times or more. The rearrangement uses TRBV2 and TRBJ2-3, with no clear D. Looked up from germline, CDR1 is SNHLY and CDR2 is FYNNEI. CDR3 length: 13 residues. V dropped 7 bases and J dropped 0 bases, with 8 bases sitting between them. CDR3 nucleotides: TGTGCCAGCACTCGATCTAGCACAGATACGCAGTATTTT. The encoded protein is CASTRSSTDTQYF.

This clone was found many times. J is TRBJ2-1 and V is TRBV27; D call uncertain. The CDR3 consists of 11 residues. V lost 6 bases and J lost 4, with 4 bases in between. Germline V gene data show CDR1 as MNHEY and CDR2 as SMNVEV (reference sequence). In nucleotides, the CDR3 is TGTGCCAGCAGCGGGTACAATGAGCAGTTCTTC. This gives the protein CASSGYNEQFF.

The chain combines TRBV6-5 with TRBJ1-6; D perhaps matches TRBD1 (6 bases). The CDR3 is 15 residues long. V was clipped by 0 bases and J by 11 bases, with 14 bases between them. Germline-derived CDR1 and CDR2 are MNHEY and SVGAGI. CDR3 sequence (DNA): TGTGCCAGCAGTTACTCGACAGGTTCGAGGGCACCCCTCCACTTT. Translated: CASSYSTGSRAPLHF.

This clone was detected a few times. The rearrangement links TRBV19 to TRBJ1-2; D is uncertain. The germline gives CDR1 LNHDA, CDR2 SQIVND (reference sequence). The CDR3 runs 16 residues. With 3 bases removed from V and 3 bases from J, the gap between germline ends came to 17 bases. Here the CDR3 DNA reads TGTGCCAGTAGTATTCGAGGGTCGGCGCTTGACTATGGCTACACCTTC. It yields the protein CASSIRGSALDYGYTF.

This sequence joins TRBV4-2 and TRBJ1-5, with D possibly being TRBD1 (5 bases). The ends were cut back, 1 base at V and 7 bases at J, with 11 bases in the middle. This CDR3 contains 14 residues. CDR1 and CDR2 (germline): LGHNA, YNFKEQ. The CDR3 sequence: CASSQARDLQPQHF. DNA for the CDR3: TGTGCCAGCAGCCAAGCCAGGGATTTGCAGCCCCAGCATTTT.

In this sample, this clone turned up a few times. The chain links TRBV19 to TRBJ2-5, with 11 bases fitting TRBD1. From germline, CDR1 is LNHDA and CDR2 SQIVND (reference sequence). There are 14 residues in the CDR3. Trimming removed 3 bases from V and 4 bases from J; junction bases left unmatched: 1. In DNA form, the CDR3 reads TGTGCCAGTAGTATGGGACAGGGGGTAGAGACCCAGTACTTC. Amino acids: CASSMGQGVETQYF.

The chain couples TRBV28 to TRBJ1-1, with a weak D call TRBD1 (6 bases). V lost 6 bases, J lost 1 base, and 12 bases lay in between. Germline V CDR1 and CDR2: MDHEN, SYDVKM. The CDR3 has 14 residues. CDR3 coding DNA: TGTGCCAGCAGCGAGGGGGGCGGGAACACTGAAGCTTTCTTT. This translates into CASSEGGGNTEAFF.

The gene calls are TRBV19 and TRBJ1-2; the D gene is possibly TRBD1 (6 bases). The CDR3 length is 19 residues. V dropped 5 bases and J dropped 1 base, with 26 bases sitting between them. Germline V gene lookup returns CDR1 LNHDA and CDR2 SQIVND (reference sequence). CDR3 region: CASSSGVGGASPNNYGYTF. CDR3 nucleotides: TGTGCCAGTAGTTCTGGAGTTGGGGGCGCTTCCCCTAATAACTATGGCTACACCTTC.

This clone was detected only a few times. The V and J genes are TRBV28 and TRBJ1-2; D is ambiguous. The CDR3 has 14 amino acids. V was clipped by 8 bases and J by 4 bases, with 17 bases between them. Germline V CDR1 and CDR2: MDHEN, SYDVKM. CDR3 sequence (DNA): TGTGCCAGCTTAGAATCCGCTTTGGGCTATGGCTACACCTTC. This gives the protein CASLESALGYGYTF.

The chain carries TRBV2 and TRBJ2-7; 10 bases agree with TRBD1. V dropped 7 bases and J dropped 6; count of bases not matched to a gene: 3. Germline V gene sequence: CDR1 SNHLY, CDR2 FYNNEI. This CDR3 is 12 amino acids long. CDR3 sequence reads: CASNGQGGEQYF. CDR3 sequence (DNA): TGTGCCAGCAACGGACAGGGGGGCGAGCAGTACTTC.

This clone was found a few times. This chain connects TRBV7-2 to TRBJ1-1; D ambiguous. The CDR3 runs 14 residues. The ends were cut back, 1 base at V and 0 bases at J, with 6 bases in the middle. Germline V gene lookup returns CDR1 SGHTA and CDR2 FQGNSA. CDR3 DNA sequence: TGTGCCAGCAGCTTAGGAAGGATGAACACTGAAGCTTTCTTT. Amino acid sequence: CASSLGRMNTEAFF.

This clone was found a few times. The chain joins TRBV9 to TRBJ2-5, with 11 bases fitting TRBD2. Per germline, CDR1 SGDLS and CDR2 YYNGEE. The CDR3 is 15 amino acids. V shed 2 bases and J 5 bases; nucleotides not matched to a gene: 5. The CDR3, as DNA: TGTGCCAGCAGCGTTGGGACTAGCGGTTGGGAGACCCAGTACTTC. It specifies CASSVGTSGWETQYF.

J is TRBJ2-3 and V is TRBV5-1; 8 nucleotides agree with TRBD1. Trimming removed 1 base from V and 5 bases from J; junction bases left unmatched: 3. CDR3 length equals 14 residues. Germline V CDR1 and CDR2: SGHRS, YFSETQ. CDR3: CASSLQGAGDTQYF. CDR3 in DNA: TGCGCCAGCAGCTTGCAGGGGGCCGGAGATACGCAGTATTTT.

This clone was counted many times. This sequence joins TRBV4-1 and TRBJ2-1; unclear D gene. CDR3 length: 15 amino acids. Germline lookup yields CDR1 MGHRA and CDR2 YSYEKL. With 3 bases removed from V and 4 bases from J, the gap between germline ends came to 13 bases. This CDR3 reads CASSHPSTGYNEQFF. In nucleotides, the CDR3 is TGCGCCAGCAGCCATCCTTCGACTGGGTACAATGAGCAGTTCTTC.

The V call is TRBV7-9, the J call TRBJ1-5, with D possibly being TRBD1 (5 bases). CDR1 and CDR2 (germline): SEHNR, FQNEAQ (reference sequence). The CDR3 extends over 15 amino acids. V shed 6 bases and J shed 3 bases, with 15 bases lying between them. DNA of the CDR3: TGTGCCAGCAGTCCTTTTGGCAGGGACAATCAGCCCCAGCATTTT. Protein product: CASSPFGRDNQPQHF.

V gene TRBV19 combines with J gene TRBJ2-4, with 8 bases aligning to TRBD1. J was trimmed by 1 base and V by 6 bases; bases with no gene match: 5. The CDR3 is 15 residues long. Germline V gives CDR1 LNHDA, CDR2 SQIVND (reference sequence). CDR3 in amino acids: CASRPTGDAKNIQYF. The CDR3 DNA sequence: TGTGCCAGTAGACCGACAGGGGATGCCAAAAACATTCAGTACTTC. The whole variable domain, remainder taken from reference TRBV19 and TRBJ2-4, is DGGITQSPKYLFRKEGQNVTLSCEQNLNHDAMYWYRQDPGQGLRLIYYSQIVNDFQKGDIAEGYSVSREKKESFPLTVTSAQKNPTAFYLCASRPTGDAKNIQYFGAGTRLSVL.

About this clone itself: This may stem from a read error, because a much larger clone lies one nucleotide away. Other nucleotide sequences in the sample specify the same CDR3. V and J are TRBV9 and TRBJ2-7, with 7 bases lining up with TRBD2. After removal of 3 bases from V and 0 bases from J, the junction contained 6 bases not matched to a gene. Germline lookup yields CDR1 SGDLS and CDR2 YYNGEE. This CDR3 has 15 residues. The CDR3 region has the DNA TGTGCCAGCAGCGGAGCGGGGCACGGCTCCTACGAGCAGTACTTC. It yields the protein CASSGAGHGSYEQYF.

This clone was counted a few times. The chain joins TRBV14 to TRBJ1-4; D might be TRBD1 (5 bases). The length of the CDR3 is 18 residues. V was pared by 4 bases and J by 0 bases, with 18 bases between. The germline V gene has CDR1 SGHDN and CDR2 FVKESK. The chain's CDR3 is CASSPGWYRTSTNEKLFF. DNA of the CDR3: TGTGCCAGCAGCCCCGGGTGGTACAGGACATCAACTAATGAAAAACTGTTTTTT.